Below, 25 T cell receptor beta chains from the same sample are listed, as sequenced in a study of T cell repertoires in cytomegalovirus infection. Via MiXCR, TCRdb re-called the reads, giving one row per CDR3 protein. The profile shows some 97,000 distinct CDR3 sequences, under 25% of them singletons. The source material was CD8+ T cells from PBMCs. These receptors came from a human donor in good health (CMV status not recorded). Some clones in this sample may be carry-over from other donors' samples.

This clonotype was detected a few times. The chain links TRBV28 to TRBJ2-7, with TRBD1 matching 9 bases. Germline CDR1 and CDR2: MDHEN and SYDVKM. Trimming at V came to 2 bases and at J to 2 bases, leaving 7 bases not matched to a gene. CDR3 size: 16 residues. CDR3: CASSLPRRTGAYEQYF. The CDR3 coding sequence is TGTGCCAGCAGTTTACCCCGAAGGACAGGGGCCTACGAGCAGTACTTC.

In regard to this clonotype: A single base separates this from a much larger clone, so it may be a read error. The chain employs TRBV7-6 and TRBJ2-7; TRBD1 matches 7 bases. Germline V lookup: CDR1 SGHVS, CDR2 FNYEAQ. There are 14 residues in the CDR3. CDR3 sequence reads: CASRFGDSVYEQYF. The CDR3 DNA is TGTGCCAGCCGCTTTGGGGACAGTGTTTACGAGCAGTACTTC.

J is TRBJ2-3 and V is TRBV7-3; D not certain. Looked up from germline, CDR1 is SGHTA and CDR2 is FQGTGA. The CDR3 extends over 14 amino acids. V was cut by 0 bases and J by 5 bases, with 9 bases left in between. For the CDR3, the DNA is TGTGCCAGCAGCTTAACGGGTCTGAGAGATACGCAGTATTTT. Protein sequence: CASSLTGLRDTQYF.

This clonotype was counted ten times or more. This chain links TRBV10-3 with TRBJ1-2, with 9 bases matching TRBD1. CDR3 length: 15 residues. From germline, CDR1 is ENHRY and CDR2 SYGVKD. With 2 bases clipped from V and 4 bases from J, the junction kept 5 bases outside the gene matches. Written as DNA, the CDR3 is TGTGCCATCAGTGAGGGCGGGGACAGGGTCTATGGCTACACCTTC. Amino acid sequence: CAISEGGDRVYGYTF.

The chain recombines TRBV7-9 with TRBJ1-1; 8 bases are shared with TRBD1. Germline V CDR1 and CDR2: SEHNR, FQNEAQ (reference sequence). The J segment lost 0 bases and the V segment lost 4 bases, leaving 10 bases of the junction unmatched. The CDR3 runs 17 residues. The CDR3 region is CASSSHDWTGMNTEAFF. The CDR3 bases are TGTGCCAGCAGCTCCCACGATTGGACAGGGATGAACACTGAAGCTTTCTTT.

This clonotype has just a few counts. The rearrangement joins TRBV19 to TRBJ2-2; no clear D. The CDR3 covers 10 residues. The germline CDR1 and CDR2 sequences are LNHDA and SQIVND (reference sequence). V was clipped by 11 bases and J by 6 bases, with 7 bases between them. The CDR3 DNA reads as TGTGCCTCTTACTCCGGGGAGCTGTTTTTT. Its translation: CASYSGELFF. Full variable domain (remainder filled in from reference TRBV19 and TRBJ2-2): DGGITQSPKYLFRKEGQNVTLSCEQNLNHDAMYWYRQDPGQGLRLIYYSQIVNDFQKGDIAEGYSVSREKKESFPLTVTSAQKNPTAFYLCASYSGELFFGEGSRLTVL.

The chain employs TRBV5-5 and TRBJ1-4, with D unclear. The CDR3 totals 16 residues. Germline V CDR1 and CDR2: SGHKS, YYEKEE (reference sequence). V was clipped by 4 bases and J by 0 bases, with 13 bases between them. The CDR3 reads CASSPRAAATNEKLFF. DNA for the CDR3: TGTGCCAGCAGCCCGCGGGCTGCCGCAACTAATGAAAAACTGTTTTTT.

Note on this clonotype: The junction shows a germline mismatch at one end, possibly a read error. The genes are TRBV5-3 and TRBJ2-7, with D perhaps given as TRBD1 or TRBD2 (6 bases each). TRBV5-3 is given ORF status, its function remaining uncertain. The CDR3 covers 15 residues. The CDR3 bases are TGTGCCAGCAGCTTGGACCGAAGGGGGGCGGACGAGCAGTACTTC. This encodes CASSLDRRGADEQYF.

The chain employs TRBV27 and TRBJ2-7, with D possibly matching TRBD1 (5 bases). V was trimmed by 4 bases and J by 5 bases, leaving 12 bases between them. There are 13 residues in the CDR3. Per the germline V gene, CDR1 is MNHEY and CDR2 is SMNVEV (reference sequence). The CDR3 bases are TGTGCCAGCAGTTCACCAGGGTATAACGAGCAGTACTTC. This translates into CASSSPGYNEQYF.

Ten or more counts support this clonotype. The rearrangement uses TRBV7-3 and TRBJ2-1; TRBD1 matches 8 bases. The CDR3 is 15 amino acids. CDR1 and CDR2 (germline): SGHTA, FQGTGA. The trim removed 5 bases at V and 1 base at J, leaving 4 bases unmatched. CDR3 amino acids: CASSTDRGSYNEQFF. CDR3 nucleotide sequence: TGTGCCAGCAGCACAGACAGGGGTTCCTACAATGAGCAGTTCTTC.

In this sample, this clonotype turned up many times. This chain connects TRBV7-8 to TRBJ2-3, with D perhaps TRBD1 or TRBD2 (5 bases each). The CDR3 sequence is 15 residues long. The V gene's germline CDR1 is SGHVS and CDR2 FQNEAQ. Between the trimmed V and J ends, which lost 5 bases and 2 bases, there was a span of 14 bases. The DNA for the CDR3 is TGTGCCAGCAGCCTCATGGACGGGGCCACAGATACGCAGTATTTT. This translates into CASSLMDGATDTQYF.

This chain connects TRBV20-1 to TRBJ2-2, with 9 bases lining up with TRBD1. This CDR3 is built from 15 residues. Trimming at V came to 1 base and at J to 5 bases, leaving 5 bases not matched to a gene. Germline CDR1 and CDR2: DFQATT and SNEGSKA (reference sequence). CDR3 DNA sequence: TGCAGTGCTAGAGCGTCACAGGGGGCTACCGGGGAGCTGTTTTTT. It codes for CSARASQGATGELFF.

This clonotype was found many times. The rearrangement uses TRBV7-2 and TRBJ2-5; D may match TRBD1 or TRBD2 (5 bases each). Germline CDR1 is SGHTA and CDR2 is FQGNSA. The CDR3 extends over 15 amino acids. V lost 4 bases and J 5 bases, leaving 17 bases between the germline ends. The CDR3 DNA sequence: TGTGCCAGCAGCTCCTCACACACTAGGGGCGAGACCCAGTACTTC. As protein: CASSSSHTRGETQYF.

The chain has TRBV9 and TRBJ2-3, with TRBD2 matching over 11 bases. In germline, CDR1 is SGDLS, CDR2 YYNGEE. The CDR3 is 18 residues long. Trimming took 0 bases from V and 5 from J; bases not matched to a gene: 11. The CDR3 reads CASSVVGLAGGAGDTQYF. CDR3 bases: TGTGCCAGCAGCGTAGTTGGGCTAGCGGGGGGTGCTGGAGATACGCAGTATTTT. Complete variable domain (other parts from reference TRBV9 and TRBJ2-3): DSGVTQTPKHLITATGQRVTLRCSPRSGDLSVYWYQQSLDQGLQFLIQYYNGEERAKGNILERFSAQQFPDLHSELNLSSLELGDSALYFCASSVVGLAGGAGDTQYFGPGTRLTVL.

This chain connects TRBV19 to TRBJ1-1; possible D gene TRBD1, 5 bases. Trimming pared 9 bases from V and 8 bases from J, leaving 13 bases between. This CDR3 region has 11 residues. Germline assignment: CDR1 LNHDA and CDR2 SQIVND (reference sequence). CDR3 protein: CASGPGREAFF. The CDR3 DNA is TGTGCCAGCGGACCGGGGCGAGAAGCTTTCTTT.

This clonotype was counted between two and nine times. The CDR3, as DNA: TGCGCCAGCAGCCAAAGAGGTGGGGCTAGCGGGAGAATGGGTGAGCAGTTCTTC. Translating gives CASSQRGGASGRMGEQFF. J is TRBJ2-1 and V is TRBV4-3, with 10 bases matching TRBD2. The CDR3 contains 18 residues. From germline, CDR1 is LGHNA and CDR2 YSLEER. The V segment lost 2 bases and the J segment 9 bases; nucleotides outside the gene matches: 16.

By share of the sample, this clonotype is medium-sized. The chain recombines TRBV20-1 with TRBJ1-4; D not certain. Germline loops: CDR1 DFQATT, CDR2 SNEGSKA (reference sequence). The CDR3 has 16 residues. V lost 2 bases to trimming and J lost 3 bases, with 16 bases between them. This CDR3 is CSARHRYDVPNEKLFF. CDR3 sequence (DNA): TGCAGTGCTAGACACCGCTATGACGTTCCTAATGAAAAACTGTTTTTT.

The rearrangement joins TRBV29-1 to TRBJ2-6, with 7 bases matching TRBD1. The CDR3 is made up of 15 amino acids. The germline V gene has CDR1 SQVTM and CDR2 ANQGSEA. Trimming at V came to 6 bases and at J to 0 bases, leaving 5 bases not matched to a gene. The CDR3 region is CSVGQDGSGANVLTF. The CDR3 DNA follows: TGCAGCGTCGGACAGGACGGCTCTGGGGCCAACGTCCTGACTTTC.

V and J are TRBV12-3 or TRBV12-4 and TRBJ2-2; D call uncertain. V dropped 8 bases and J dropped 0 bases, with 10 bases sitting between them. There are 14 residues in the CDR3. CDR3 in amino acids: CASGVQANTGELFF. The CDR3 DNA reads TGTGCCAGCGGGGTACAAGCGAACACCGGGGAGCTGTTTTTT.

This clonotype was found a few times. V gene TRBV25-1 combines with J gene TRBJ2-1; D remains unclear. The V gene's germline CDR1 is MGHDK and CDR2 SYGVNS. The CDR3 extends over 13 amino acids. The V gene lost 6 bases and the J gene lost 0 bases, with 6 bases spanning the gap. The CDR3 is CASSRISYNEQFF. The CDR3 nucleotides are TGTGCCAGCAGCCGGATCTCCTACAATGAGCAGTTCTTC.

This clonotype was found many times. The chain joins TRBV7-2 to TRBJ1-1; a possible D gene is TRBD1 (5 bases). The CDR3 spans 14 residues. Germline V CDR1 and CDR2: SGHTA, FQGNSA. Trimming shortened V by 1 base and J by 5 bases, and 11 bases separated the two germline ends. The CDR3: CASSLGAGRTEAFF. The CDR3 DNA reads TGTGCCAGCAGCTTAGGCGCAGGGCGTACTGAAGCTTTCTTT. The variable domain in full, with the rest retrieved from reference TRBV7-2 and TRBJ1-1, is GAGVSQSPSNKVTEKGKDVELRCDPISGHTALYWYRQSLGQGLEFLIYFQGNSAPDKSGLPSDRFSAERTGGSVSTLTIQRTQQEDSAVYLCASSLGAGRTEAFFGQGTRLTVV.

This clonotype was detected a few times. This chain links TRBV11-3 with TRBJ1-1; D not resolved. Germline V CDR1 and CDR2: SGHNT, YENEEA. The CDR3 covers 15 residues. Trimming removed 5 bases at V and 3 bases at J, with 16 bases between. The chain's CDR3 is CASSPSNLGYTEAFF. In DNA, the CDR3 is TGTGCCAGCAGCCCCTCAAACTTGGGTTACACTGAAGCTTTCTTT.

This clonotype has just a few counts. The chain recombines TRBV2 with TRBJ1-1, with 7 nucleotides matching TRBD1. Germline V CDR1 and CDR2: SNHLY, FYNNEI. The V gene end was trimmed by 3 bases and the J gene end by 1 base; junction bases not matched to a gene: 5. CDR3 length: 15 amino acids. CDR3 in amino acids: CASSEFGTENTEAFF. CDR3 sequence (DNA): TGTGCCAGCAGTGAGTTTGGGACAGAGAACACTGAAGCTTTCTTT.

The CDR3: CASSEAHERALTEAFF. The DNA of the CDR3 is TGTGCCAGCAGTGAAGCCCACGAAAGGGCGTTAACTGAAGCTTTCTTT. This rearrangement joins TRBV2 to TRBJ1-1; D gene ambiguous. V lost 0 bases to trimming and J lost 5 bases, with 16 bases between them. The length of the CDR3 is 16 residues. CDR1 and CDR2 (germline): SNHLY, FYNNEI.

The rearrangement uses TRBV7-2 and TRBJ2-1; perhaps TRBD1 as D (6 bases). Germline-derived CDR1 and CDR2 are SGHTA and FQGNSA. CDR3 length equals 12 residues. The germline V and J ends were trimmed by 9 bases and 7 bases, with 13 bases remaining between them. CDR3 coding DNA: TGTGCCAGAACAGGGCCCCGTAATGAGCAGTTCTTC. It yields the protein CARTGPRNEQFF.